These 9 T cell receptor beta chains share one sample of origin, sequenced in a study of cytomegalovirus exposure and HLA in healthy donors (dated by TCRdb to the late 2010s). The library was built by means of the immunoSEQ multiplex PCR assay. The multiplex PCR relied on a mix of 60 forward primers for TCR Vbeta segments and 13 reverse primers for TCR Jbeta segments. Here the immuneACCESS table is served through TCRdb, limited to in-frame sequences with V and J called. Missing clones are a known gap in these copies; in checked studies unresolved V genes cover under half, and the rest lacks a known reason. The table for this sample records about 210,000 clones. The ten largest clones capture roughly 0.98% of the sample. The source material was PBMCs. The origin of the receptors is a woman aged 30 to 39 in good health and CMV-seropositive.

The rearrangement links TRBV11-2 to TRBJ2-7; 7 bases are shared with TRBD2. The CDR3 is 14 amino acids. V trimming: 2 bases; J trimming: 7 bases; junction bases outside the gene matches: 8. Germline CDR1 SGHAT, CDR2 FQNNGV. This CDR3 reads CASSLSGVSGEQYF. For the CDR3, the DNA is TGTGCCAGCAGCTTAAGCGGGGTTTCGGGTGAGCAGTACTTC.

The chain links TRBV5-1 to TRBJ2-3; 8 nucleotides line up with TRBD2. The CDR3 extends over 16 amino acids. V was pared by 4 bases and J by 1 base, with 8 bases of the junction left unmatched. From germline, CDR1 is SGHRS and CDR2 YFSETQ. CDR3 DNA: TGCGCCAGCAGCGACGAGCGGGAGTGGGGCACAGATACGCAGTATTTT. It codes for CASSDEREWGTDTQYF.

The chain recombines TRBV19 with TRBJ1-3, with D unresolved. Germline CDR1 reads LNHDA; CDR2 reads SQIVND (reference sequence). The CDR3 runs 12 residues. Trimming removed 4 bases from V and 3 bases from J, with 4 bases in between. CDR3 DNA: TGTGCCAGTAGTAGTCATGGAAACACCATATATTTT. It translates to CASSSHGNTIYF.

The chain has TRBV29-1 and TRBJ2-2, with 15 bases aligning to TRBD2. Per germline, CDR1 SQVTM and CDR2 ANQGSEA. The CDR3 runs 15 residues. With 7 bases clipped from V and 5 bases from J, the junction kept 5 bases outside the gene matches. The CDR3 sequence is CSGRGTSGGTGELFF. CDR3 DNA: TGCAGCGGGCGAGGGACTAGCGGGGGGACCGGGGAGCTGTTTTTT.

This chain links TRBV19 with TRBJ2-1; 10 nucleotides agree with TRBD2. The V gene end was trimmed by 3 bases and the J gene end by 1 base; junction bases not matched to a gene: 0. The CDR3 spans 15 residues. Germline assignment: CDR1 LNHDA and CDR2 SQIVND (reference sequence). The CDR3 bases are TGTGCCAGTAGTATTAGCGGGAGGTCCTACAATGAGCAGTTCTTC. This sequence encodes CASSISGRSYNEQFF.

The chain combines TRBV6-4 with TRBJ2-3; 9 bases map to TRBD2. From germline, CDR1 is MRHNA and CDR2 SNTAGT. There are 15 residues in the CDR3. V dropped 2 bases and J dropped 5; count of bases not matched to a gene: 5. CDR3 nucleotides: TGTGCCAGCAGTGACAGAGCGGGGGGCGGAGATACGCAGTATTTT. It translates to CASSDRAGGGDTQYF.

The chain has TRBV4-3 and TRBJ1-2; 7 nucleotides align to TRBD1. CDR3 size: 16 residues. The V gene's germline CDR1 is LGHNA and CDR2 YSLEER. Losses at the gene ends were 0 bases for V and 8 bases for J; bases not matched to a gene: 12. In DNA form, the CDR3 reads TGCGCCAGCAGCCAAGATCACAGGGGCGGATCTTCGGGCTACACCTTC. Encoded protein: CASSQDHRGGSSGYTF.

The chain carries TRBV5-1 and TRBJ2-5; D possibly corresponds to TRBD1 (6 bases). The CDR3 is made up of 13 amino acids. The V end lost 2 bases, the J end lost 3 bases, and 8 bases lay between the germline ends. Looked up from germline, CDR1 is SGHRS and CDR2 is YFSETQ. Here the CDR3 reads CASSFGQKETQYF. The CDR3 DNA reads TGCGCCAGCAGCTTCGGACAGAAAGAGACCCAGTACTTC.

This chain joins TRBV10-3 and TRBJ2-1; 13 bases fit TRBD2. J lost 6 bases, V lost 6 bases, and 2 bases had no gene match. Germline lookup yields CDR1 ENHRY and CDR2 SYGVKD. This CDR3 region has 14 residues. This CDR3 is CAIRTSGRTNEQFF. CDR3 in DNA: TGTGCCATCAGGACTAGCGGGAGGACCAATGAGCAGTTCTTC.